The 10 T cell receptor beta chains below all came from one sample that was sequenced in a study of T cells in Graves' hyperthyroidism and ophthalmopathy. Researchers took RNA transcripts and amplified the TCR beta CDR3 regions from them. A first-round RT-PCR of the TCR CDR3 used the HTBI primer set. TCRdb called the multiplex PCR reads again in MiXCR, with one record for every CDR3 protein. The data show 540,000 or so distinct CDR3 sequences, around a sixth seen once. Sequencing used blood. The receptors stem from a woman aged 25 to 45 with Graves' hyperthyroidism.

This chain joins TRBV28 and TRBJ1-2; D remains unclear. This CDR3 has 14 amino acids. V was pared by 6 bases and J by 4 bases, with 15 bases between. The germline gives CDR1 MDHEN, CDR2 SYDVKM. CDR3 in amino acids: CASRREIYSYGYTF. CDR3 in DNA: TGTGCCAGCAGGCGCGAAATATATAGCTATGGCTACACCTTC.

To note about this clonotype: Given a much more abundant clone one base away, this may be a read error. This chain connects TRBV5-1 to TRBJ1-1, with TRBD1 matching 7 bases. The CDR3 covers 15 residues. CDR1 is SGHRS, CDR2 YFSETQ, per germline. Trimming removed 3 bases from V and 6 bases from J; junction bases left unmatched: 11. The CDR3 protein is CASSWDRPRRAEAFF. CDR3 DNA sequence: TGCGCCAGCAGCTGGGACAGACCACGAAGGGCTGAAGCTTTCTTT.

CDR3 bases: TGTGCCAGCAGTTACGGACAGGGCGGCAAAAACATTCAGTACTTC. It specifies CASSYGQGGKNIQYF. V usage is TRBV6-5 and J usage is TRBJ2-4; TRBD1 agrees at 8 bases. Germline V lookup: CDR1 MNHEY, CDR2 SVGAGI. This CDR3 comprises 15 residues. After removal of 2 bases from V and 3 bases from J, the junction contained 3 bases not matched to a gene.

The chain has TRBV28 and TRBJ2-2; 7 nucleotides agree with TRBD2. The germline V gene has CDR1 MDHEN and CDR2 SYDVKM. The V and J ends lost 3 bases and 2 bases, in that order; junction bases with no gene match: 9. The CDR3 is 17 residues long. In DNA, the CDR3 is TGTGCCAGCAGTTTCTCAGGTCTAGCGGAAAACACCGGGGAGCTGTTTTTT. Amino acids: CASSFSGLAENTGELFF.

This clonotype was observed at least ten times. The chain has TRBV7-9 and TRBJ2-4; 8 bases match TRBD1. Losses at the gene ends were 5 bases for V and 3 bases for J; bases not matched to a gene: 6. In germline, CDR1 is SEHNR, CDR2 FQNEAQ (reference sequence). This CDR3 is 15 amino acids long. CDR3 nucleotide sequence: TGTGCCAGCAGCCGGCCAGGACAGGGCAAAAACATTCAGTACTTC. Protein sequence: CASSRPGQGKNIQYF.

This clonotype was counted at least ten times. The chain links TRBV12-3 or TRBV12-4 to TRBJ2-3; 9 nucleotides agree with TRBD2. CDR3 size: 16 residues. With V trimmed by 5 bases and J by 1 base, 7 bases remained unmatched. CDR3 DNA sequence: TGTGCCAGCAGTCTTCGAGCTAGCGGGGGCACAGATACGCAGTATTTT. It codes for CASSLRASGGTDTQYF.

The chain carries TRBV4-3 and TRBJ1-2, with D possibly being TRBD1 (6 bases). This CDR3 contains 14 residues. CDR1 is LGHNA and CDR2 is YSLEER in the germline V gene. V lost 3 bases and J lost 2, with 10 bases in between. In DNA form, the CDR3 reads TGCGCCAGCAGCCATGAGGGGGGGAACTATGGCTACACCTTC. Translated, it gives CASSHEGGNYGYTF.

This clonotype occurred many times. The CDR3 loop reads CASSQWYPGGSNYNEQFF. As DNA, the CDR3 is TGCGCCAGCAGCCAATGGTACCCGGGAGGCTCAAACTACAATGAGCAGTTCTTC. The rearrangement joins TRBV4-3 to TRBJ2-1, with 7 bases aligning to TRBD2. Germline CDR1 is LGHNA and CDR2 is YSLEER. V shed 2 bases and J 3 bases; nucleotides not matched to a gene: 13. This CDR3 has 18 residues.

The chain carries TRBV10-3 and TRBJ1-5; 9 positions agree with TRBD1. CDR3 size: 15 residues. Trimming cost V 10 bases and J 4 bases; bases outside gene matches: 11. The germline CDR1 and CDR2 sequences are ENHRY and SYGVKD. The CDR3 protein is CATEAGQGTNQPQHF. As DNA, the CDR3 is TGTGCCACCGAAGCGGGACAGGGAACAAATCAGCCCCAGCATTTT.

In this sample, this clonotype turned up once. A read error is possible here, since a much larger clone lies one base away. The J gene is TRBJ2-7, the V gene TRBV9; perhaps TRBD2 as D (6 bases). Looked up from germline, CDR1 is SGDLS and CDR2 is YYNGEE. V was pared by 0 bases and J by 2 bases, with 12 bases between. The length of the CDR3 is 15 residues. The DNA of the CDR3 is TGTGCCAGCAGCGTAGACGGAGGGGCGGCCTACGAGCAGTACTTC. Translating gives CASSVDGGAAYEQYF. Combining the CDR3 with reference TRBV9 and TRBJ2-7 gives the whole variable domain DSGVTQTPKHLITATGQRVTLRCSPRSGDLSVYWYQQSLDQGLQFLIQYYNGEERAKGNILERFSAQQFPDLHSELNLSSLELGDSALYFCASSVDGGAAYEQYFGPGTRLTVT.